This T cell receptor beta chain was recorded in a study of cytomegalovirus exposure and HLA in healthy donors. Study results and caveats: Other equally common chains were less clonally expanded than HLA-associated TCR beta chains, a later analysis showed. The classifier, whose performance was assessed in both the original and validation cohorts, reportedly diagnosed cytomegalovirus status with high specificity and sensitivity.

Note on this clone: Antigen unknown.

The PCR made use of 60 Vbeta and 13 Jbeta primers. The data were produced by immunoSEQ multiplex PCR, yet TCRdb's version contains in-frame clones alone and is incomplete. The table has 95,000 to 120,000 clones, 82% seen once. The CDR3 loop spans 15 amino acids. From germline, CDR1 is SGHNT and CDR2 YYREEE (reference sequence). V was shortened by 6 bases and J by 0 bases, with 13 bases between the two germline ends. The chain recombines TRBV5-4 with TRBJ2-1, with a weak D call TRBD2 (5 bases). The material sequenced was PBMCs. The receptor was derived from a young woman in good health and CMV-seronegative. The CDR3 sequence is CASTRRWSSYNEQFF. CDR3 DNA sequence: TGTGCCAGCACCCGGAGGTGGAGCTCCTACAATGAGCAGTTCTTC.